Given below is one T cell receptor (beta chain) in context. Antigen: not known. Germline CDR1 and CDR2: LNHDA and SQIVND (reference sequence). The CDR3 runs 16 residues. V was cut by 3 bases and J by 6 bases, with 20 bases left in between. CD4+ naive, central memory, regulatory and stem cell-like memory cells were sorted via CD45RO/CCR7/CD25/CD127/CD95/CD27. The authors reverse transcribed all of the isolated RNA, so sequencing captured expressed TCRB transcripts. Profiling relied on immunoSEQ multiplex PCR, and the TCRdb table lists in-frame clones only, not all of them. The table lists more than 250,000 clones, roughly 13% of them singletons. The entry originates in a study of beta chain features in type 1 diabetes. Study-wide points: All four CD4+ subsets of Type 1 diabetes patients contained TCRB CDR3s that were moderately but significantly shorter.

V and J are TRBV19 and TRBJ1-1; a possible D gene is TRBD1 (6 bases). The sample consisted of naive CD4+ T cells from blood. The TCR comes from a young man with type 1 diabetes. The CDR3 loop reads CASSIARGGLVSEAFF. The CDR3 region has the DNA TGTGCCAGTAGTATCGCCCGAGGGGGTCTAGTCTCTGAAGCTTTCTTT.